This T cell receptor beta chain appears in the sequencing data of a study of radiation and T cells in renal cell carcinoma. The overall study: Nephrectomy followed 15 Gy stereotactic body radiation by 4 weeks.

Noted time point: baseline pretreatment blood. Documented treatment: 15 Gy SBRT to primary tumor, nephrectomy 4 weeks later. The patient's renal cell carcinoma had clear cell pathology. With respect to this clone: Antigen: not known.

General observations from the study: Top tumor clonotypes rose in blood 2 weeks post-radiation, then contracted. Without pretreatment biopsies, baseline tumor clonotype presence was undetermined.

Clones were read by immunoSEQ multiplex PCR, and TCRdb kept only the in-frame ones, dropping some. The sample holds some 150,000 clones; around 78% are singletons and the top ten take under 30%. The germline V gene encodes CDR1 MNHNY and CDR2 SVGAGI (reference sequence). V was clipped by 8 bases and J by 3 bases; unmatched bases: 10. The CDR3 covers 15 residues. The receptor was isolated from a woman in her fifties or sixties with renal cell carcinoma. Sequencing used blood, obtained from a patient whose treatment included radiotherapy and nephrectomy. This chain connects TRBV6-6 to TRBJ2-3, with TRBD2 matching over 8 bases. The CDR3 DNA reads TGTGCCAGCGGAACTCGGGAGGGGGTGACAGATACGCAGTATTTT. Translating it yields CASGTREGVTDTQYF.